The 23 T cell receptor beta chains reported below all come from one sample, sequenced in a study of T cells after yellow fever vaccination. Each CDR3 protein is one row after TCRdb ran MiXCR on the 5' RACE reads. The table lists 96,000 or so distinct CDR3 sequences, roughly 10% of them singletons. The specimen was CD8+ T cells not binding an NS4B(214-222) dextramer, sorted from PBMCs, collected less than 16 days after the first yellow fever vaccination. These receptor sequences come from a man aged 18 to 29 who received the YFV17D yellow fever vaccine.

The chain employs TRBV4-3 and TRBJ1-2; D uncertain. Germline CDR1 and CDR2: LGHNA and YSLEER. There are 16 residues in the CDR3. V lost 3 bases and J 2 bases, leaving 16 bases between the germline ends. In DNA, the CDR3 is TGCGCCAGCAGCCAGGGGATGGGGATACCCAACTATGGCTACACCTTC. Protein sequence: CASSQGMGIPNYGYTF.

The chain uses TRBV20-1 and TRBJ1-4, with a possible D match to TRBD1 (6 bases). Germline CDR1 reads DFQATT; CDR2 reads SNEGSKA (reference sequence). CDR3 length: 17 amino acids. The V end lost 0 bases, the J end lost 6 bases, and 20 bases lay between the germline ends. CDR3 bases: TGCAGTGCTAGAGAGGGGACGAACAAGGGGGTTGATGAAAAACTGTTTTTT. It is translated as CSAREGTNKGVDEKLFF.

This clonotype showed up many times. In DNA, the CDR3 is TGTGCCAGCAGCGCGCCTCCGTGGATATATAGCAATCAGCCCCAGCATTTT. Translation: CASSAPPWIYSNQPQHF. This chain joins TRBV2 and TRBJ1-5; no definite D call. V gave up 6 bases and J gave up 0 bases, with 18 bases separating them. The germline CDR1 and CDR2 sequences are SNHLY and FYNNEI. This CDR3 is built from 17 residues.

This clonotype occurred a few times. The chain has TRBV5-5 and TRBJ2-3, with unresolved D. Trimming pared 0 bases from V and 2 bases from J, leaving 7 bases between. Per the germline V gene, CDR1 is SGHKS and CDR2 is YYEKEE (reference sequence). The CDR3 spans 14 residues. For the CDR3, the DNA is TGTGCCAGCAGCTTGGTCGCAAACACAGATACGCAGTATTTT. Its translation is CASSLVANTDTQYF.

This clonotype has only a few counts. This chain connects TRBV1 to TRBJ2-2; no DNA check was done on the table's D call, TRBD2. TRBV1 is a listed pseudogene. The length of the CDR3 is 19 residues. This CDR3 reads CTSSQASYTDSQNTGELFF. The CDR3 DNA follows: TGCACCAGCAGCCAAGCCTCGTATACCGACTCCCAGAACACCGGGGAGCTGTTTTTT.

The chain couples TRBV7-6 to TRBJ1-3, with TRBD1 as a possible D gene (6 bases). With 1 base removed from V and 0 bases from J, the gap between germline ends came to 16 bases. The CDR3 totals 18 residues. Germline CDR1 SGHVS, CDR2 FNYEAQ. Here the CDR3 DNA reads TGTGCCAGCAGCTTAGGGACAGTACTTACCTCCTCTGGAAACACCATATATTTT. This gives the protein CASSLGTVLTSSGNTIYF.

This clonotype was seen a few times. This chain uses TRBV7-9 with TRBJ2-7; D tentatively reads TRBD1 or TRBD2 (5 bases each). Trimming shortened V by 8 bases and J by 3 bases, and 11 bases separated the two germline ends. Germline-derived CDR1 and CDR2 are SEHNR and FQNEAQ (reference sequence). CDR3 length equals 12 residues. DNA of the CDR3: TGTGCCAGCGGAAGAGGGGACTACGAGCAGTACTTC. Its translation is CASGRGDYEQYF.

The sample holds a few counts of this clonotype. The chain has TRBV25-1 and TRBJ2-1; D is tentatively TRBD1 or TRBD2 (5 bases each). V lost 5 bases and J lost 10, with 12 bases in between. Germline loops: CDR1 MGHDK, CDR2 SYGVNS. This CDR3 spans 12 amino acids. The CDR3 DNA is TGTGCCAGCAGTCGGGGCGCCCCGGAGCAGTTCTTC. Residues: CASSRGAPEQFF. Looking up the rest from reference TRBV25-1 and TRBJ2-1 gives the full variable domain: EADIYQTPRYLVIGTGKKITLECSQTMGHDKMYWYQQDPGMELHLIHYSYGVNSTEKGDLSSESTVSRIRTEHFPLTLESARPSHTSQYLCASSRGAPEQFFGPGTRLTVL.

CDR3 residues: CASSPRLAGGPETQYF. CDR3 in DNA: TGTGCCAGCAGCCCCCGACTAGCGGGGGGGCCAGAGACCCAGTACTTC. The J gene is TRBJ2-5, the V gene TRBV4-2, with TRBD2 matching 14 bases. CDR1 is LGHNA, CDR2 YNFKEQ, per germline. This CDR3 has 16 residues. The V gene end was trimmed by 4 bases and the J gene end by 4 bases; junction bases not matched to a gene: 5.

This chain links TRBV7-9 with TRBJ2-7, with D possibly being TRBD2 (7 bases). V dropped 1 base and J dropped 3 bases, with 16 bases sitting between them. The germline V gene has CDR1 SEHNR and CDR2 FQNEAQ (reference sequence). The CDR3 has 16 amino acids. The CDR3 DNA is TGTGCCAGCAGCTTAGTTTCCAGGGAGGGACACTACGAGCAGTACGTC. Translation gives CASSLVSREGHYEQYV.

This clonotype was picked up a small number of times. The CDR3 here is CASRPDPGQYEQYV. The DNA of the CDR3 is TGTGCCAGCAGGCCCGACCCGGGACAGTACGAGCAGTACGTC. The chain couples TRBV6-2 or TRBV6-3 to TRBJ2-7, with TRBD1 matching over 7 bases. V lost 6 bases, J lost 4 bases, and 9 bases stayed unmatched. The V gene's germline CDR1 is MNHEY and CDR2 SVGEGT. The CDR3 spans 14 residues.

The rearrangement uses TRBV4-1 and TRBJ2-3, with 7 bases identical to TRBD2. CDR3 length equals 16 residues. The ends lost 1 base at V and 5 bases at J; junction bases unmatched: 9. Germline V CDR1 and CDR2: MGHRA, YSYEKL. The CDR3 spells CASSQVQAGRGDTQYF. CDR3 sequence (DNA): TGCGCCAGCAGCCAAGTTCAAGCGGGACGGGGAGATACGCAGTATTTT.

As DNA, the CDR3 is TGTGCCAGCAGCCACCGACAGGCCTCAAACACTGAAGCTTTCTTT. Translated: CASSHRQASNTEAFF. This chain joins TRBV3-1 and TRBJ1-1; the D gene is possibly TRBD1 (6 bases). V was clipped by 3 bases and J by 2 bases, with 13 bases between them. The CDR3 has 15 residues. Germline V gives CDR1 LGHDT, CDR2 YNNKEL (reference sequence).

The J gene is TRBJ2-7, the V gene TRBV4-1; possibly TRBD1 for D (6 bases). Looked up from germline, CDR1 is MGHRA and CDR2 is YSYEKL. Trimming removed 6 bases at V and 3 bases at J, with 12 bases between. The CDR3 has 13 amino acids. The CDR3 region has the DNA TGCGCCAGCAGGGCAGAGGACAGCTACGAGCAGTACTTC. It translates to CASRAEDSYEQYF.

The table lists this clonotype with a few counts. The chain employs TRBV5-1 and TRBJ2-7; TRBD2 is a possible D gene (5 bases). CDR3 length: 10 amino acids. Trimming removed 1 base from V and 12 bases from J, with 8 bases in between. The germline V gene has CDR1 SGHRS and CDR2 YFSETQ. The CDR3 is CASSLSAGYV. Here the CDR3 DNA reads TGCGCCAGCAGCTTGAGTGCGGGGTACGTC.

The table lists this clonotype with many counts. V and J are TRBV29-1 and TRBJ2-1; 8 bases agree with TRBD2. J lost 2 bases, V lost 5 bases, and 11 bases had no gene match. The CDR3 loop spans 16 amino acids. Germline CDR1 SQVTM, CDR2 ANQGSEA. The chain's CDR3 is CSVRGSGGSTYNEQFF. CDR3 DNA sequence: TGCAGCGTTCGGGGGTCGGGGGGGTCGACCTACAATGAGCAGTTCTTC.

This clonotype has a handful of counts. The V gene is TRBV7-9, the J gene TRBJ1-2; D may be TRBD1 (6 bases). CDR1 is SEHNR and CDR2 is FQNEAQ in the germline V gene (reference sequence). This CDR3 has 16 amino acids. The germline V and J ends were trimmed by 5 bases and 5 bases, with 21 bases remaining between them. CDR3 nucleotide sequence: TGTGCCAGCAGCCCTAAACAGGGAACCAGGGATTATGGCTACACCTTC. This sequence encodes CASSPKQGTRDYGYTF.

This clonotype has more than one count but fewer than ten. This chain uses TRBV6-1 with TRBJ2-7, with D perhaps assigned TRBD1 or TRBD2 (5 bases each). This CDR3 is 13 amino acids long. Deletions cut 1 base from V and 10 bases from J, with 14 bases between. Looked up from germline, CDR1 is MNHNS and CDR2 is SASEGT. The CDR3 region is CASSEGPGRGQYV. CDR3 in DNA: TGTGCCAGCAGTGAAGGGCCAGGGAGAGGACAGTACGTC.

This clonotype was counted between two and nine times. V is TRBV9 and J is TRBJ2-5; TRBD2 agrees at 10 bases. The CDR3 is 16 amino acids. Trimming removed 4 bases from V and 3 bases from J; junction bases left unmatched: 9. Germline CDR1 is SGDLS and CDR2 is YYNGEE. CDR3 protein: CASSMRTSGEEETQYF. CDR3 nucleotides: TGTGCCAGCAGCATGCGGACTAGCGGCGAAGAAGAGACCCAGTACTTC.

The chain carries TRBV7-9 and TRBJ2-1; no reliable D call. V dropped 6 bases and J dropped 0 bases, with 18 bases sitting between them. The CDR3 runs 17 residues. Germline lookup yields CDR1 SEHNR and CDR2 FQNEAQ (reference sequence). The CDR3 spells CASSPDGRTSSYNEQFF. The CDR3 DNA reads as TGTGCCAGCAGTCCTGACGGCAGGACGAGCTCCTACAATGAGCAGTTCTTC.

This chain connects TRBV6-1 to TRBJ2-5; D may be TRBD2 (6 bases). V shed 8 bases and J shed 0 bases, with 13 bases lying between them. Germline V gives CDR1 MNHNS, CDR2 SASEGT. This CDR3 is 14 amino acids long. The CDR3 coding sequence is TGTGCCAGCTTGGGGGGTCCCTACCAAGAGACCCAGTACTTC. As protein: CASLGGPYQETQYF.

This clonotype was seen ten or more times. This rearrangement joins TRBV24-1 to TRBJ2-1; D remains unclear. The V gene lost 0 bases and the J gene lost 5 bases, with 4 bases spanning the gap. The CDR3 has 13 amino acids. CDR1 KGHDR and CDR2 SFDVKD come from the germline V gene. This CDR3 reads CATSDLGDNEQFF. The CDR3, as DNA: TGTGCCACCAGTGATTTGGGAGACAATGAGCAGTTCTTC.

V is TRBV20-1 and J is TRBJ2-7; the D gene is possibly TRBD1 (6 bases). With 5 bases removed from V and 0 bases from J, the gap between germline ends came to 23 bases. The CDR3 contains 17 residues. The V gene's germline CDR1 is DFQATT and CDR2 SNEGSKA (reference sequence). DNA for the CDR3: TGCAGTGCTCCCTCTCGGGACACTACCAGGATCTCCTACGAGCAGTACTTC. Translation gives CSAPSRDTTRISYEQYF.